What follows is one T cell receptor beta chain and its context. The data are from a study of CD8 T cells in Susac syndrome. The germline V gene encodes CDR1 MGHRA and CDR2 YSYEKL. CDR3 size: 15 residues. The V and J ends lost 4 bases and 8 bases, in that order; junction bases with no gene match: 7. Random hexamers were used to reverse transcribe the RNA input (roughly 0.5 to 1 ug). TCRdb analysed the immunoSEQ multiplex PCR reads with MiXCR anew, one entry per CDR3 protein. There are approximately 76,000 distinct CDR3 sequences in the sample; about 95% occur only once, and roughly 0.39% lies in the top ten. Multiple sclerosis controls were treatment-naive patients with stable or active relapsing-remitting disease. The CD8+ and CD4+ T cells were isolated magnetically using a negative isolation approach, whereas the TEMRA cells were enriched by FACS.

This receptor was obtained from a human donor with multiple sclerosis. The genes are TRBV4-1 and TRBJ2-4, with 11 bases fitting TRBD1. The sequenced material came from CD8+ T cells from PBMCs. The CDR3 loop reads CASSLGQGGWDIQYF. The CDR3, as DNA: TGCGCCAGCAGCCTGGGACAGGGGGGATGGGACATTCAGTACTTC.